Listed here is a single TCR beta chain. The data derive from a study of blood T cell repertoires in COVID-19. Study context: T cells, B-cell-depleted T cells, or PBMCs supplied cDNA or gDNA.

Libraries were prepared by immunoSEQ multiplex PCR; TCRdb keeps only in-frame clonotypes and omits some of them. The table has approximately 85,000 clones, about 85% seen once. CDR3 length: 13 amino acids. Germline V gives CDR1 LGHDT, CDR2 YNNKEL (reference sequence). V gave up 3 bases and J gave up 6 bases; unmatched junction bases: 4. The J gene is TRBJ1-1, the V gene TRBV3-1 (or the pseudogene TRBV3-2); TRBD1 agrees at 7 bases. This receptor was taken from a woman between 45 and 60 years old with active or convalescent COVID-19. Sequencing was performed on peripheral blood. CDR3 coding DNA: TGTGCCAGCAGCCAGACAGGGAAAGCTGAAGCTTTCTTT. This sequence encodes CASSQTGKAEAFF.